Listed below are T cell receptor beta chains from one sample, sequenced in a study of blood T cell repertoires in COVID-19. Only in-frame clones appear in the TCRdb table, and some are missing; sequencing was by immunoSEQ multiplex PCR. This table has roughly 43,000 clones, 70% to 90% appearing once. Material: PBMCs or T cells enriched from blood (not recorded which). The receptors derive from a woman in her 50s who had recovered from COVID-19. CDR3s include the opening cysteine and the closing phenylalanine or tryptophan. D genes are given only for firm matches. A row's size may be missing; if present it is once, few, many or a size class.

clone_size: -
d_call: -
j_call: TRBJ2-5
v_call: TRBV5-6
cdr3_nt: TGTGCCAGCAGCTTCGGTGGGACCCAGTACTTC
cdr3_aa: CASSFGGTQYF

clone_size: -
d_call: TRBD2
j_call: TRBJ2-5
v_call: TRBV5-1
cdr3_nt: TGCGCCAGCAGCTATGGGGGGGGTGAGACCCAGTACTTC
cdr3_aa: CASSYGGGETQYF

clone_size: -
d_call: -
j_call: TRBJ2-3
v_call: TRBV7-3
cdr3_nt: TGTGCCAGCAGCCGTTGGGTATTAACAGGGATGACTAGCACAGATACGCAGTATTTT
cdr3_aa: CASSRWVLTGMTSTDTQYF

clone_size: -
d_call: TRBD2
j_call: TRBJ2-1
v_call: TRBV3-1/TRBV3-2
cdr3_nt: TGTGCCAGCAGCCCCTCCCTCGGGACTAGCGGGCGGAGCTCCTACAATGAGCAGTTCTTC
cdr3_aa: CASSPSLGTSGRSSYNEQFF

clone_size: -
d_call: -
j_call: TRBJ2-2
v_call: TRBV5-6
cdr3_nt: TGTGCCAGCAGCCGCTACAACCTGAGGGACACCGGGGAGCTGTTTTTT
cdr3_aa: CASSRYNLRDTGELFF

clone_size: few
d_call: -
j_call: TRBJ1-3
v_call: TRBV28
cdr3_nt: TGTGCCAGCACTTCCTGGTCCTCGGGCTCTGGAAACACCATATATTTT
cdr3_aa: CASTSWSSGSGNTIYF

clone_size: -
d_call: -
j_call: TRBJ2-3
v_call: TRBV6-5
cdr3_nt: TGTGCCAGCAGTTCCCGGGACTCCCTCGGGGGTACGCAGTATTTT
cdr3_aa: CASSSRDSLGGTQYF

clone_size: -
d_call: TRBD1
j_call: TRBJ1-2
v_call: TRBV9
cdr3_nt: TGTGCCAGCAGCGCCGGGACAGGCGATGGCTACACCTTC
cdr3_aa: CASSAGTGDGYTF

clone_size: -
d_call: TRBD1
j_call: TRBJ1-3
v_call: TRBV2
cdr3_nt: TGTGCCAGCAGTGTGTGGAGACAGGGCCTCTCTGGAAACACCATATATTTT
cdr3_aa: CASSVWRQGLSGNTIYF

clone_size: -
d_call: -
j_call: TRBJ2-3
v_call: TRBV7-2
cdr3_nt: TGTGCCAGCAGCTACCTCGCCTTCGGGGGGCAGAACACAGATACGCAGTATTTT
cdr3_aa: CASSYLAFGGQNTDTQYF

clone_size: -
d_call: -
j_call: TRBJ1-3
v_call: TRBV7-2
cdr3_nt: TGTGCCAGCAGCTTACGTGGCGGGCCGGCTGGAAACACCATATATTTT
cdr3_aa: CASSLRGGPAGNTIYF

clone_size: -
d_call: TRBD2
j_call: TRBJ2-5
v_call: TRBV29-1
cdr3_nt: TGCAGCGTTAGGGGACTAGCGGGGGAGACCCAGTACTTC
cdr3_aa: CSVRGLAGETQYF

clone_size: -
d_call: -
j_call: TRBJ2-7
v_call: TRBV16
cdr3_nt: TGTGCCAGCAGCCAAAGGGGTGTGTACGAGCAGTACTTC
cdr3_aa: CASSQRGVYEQYF

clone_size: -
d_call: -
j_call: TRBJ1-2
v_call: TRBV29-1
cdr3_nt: TGCAGCGTTGGGACACCGAAGGATGGCTACACCTTC
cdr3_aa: CSVGTPKDGYTF

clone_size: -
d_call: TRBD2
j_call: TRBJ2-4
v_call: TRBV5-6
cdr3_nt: TGTGCCAGCAAGAATCTAGCGGAGGGAAACATTCAGTACTTC
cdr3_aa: CASKNLAEGNIQYF

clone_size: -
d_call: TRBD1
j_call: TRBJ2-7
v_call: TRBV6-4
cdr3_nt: TGTGCCAGCAGTGTAAGGACAGGGGACCCAAAAGAAAACTACGAGCAGTACTTC
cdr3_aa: CASSVRTGDPKENYEQYF